The TCR beta chain described here comes from a study of blood T cell repertoires in COVID-19 (dated by TCRdb to the early 2020s). For context, the study as a whole: Collaborator samples came from the United States, Italy and Spain and covered acute and convalescent phases of COVID-19. Samples were obtained from the ongoing ImmuneRACE study (first 160 participants) and from 1,254 subjects provided by 6 global collaborators. Where available, HLA class I and class II types were taken from metadata supplied by the sample provider and were not determined by assay-based typing. The dataset comprised deeply sampled blood TCRbeta repertoires from subjects exposed to, actively infected with, or recovered from COVID-19. A freely available public database, intended as a resource for researchers studying the immune response to SARS-CoV-2, is where the repertoires were released. Nearly every sample came with metadata listing a de-identified subject ID, COVID-19 status, age in years and sex. The material from the prospective study consisted of cDNA or gDNA derived from T cells, B-cell-depleted T cells, or PBMCs. Broad study findings and their caveats: Clinical and demographic metadata were provided uncurated, with the amount varying by source and participant.

TCRbeta CDR3 regions were amplified from genomic DNA by means of the immunoSEQ Assay, a bias-controlled multiplex PCR. Concerning the study's data processing: Nucleated cell counts per sample were estimated from amplification of reference gene primers within the assay. To quantify the absolute abundance of each unique TCRbeta CDR3 rearrangement, sequence reads were collapsed and filtered. For each sample, productive Simpson clonality was calculated by taking the square root of Simpson's diversity index across productive rearrangements. TCRdb mirrors the immuneACCESS table, restricted to in-frame sequences. Some clones are absent from its copies; in checked studies, under half trace to an unresolved V gene, and the reason for the others is unknown. V, J and clone size reflect that table, while D and trimming were determined from the DNA. This sample holds about 45,000 clones; nearly 85% were observed only once. The ten largest account for roughly 8.2% of the sample.

With respect to this clone: It lacks a known antigen. The input lacks base qualities; no much larger clone sits a single base away.

The collaborating institutions used their own protocols to collect whole blood in K2EDTA tubes. For TCRbeta analysis, collaborators shipped samples in one of three forms: frozen whole blood, isolated PBMCs, or DNA extracted from either of those sample types. For CDR1 and CDR2, the germline V gene lists SGHTA and FQGNSA. The CDR3 measures 13 amino acids from cysteine to phenylalanine. The retained sequence is limited to the CDR3, 39 bases, with the frame set at the first base. At the junction V is shortened by 8 bases and J by 8 bases; bases outside the gene matches: 8. The chain links TRBV7-2 with TRBJ2-4, with TRBD1 matching 8 junction bases. Sequenced material: peripheral blood. This clonotype was obtained from a man older than 75 in a cohort sampled during active COVID-19. The CDR3 amino acid sequence is: CASGTGGRDIQYF. The sequence in DNA is TGTGCCAGCGGTACAGGGGGGCGGGACATTCAGTACTTC.